The 26 T cell receptor beta chains below come from one sample, sequenced in a study of PD-1 blockade in classical Hodgkin lymphoma. Brentuximab vedotin exposure varied among the patients, all of whom had relapsed after autologous stem cell transplantation. Sequencing was performed with immunoSEQ multiplex PCR; in TCRdb, only in-frame clones are kept and a portion is missing. The profile shows 90,000 to 100,000 clones, around nine tenths of them singletons. The source material was peripheral blood mononuclear cells (PBMCs), sampled at baseline. These TCRs come from a human donor with classical Hodgkin lymphoma.

V usage is TRBV6-4 and J usage is TRBJ2-1; D is unresolved. This CDR3 has 13 residues. Germline V CDR1 and CDR2: MRHNA, SNTAGT. V lost 8 bases, J lost 0 bases, and 8 bases lay in between. The CDR3: CASGDGSYNEQFF. The CDR3 nucleotides read TGTGCCAGCGGGGATGGCTCCTACAATGAGCAGTTCTTC.

This clone was detected only once. The CDR3 bases are TGTGCCAGCAGCTTAGCGCTCGGAGCTAACTATGGCTACACCTTC. It yields the protein CASSLALGANYGYTF. The J gene is TRBJ1-2, the V gene TRBV7-9; no reliable D call. The CDR3 is 15 amino acids. Trimming left V 0 bases short and J 0 bases short, with 8 bases between. Germline CDR1 is SEHNR and CDR2 is FQNEAQ (reference sequence).

The chain is built from TRBV5-5 and TRBJ2-6; D is undetermined. V was trimmed by 2 bases and J by 4 bases, leaving 16 bases between them. Germline V gene sequence: CDR1 SGHKS, CDR2 YYEKEE (reference sequence). CDR3 size: 17 residues. The CDR3 nucleotides read TGTGCCAGCAGCTTATCGGGCTCCCGCCCAGGGGCCAACGTCCTGACTTTC. Protein sequence: CASSLSGSRPGANVLTF.

The CDR3 reads CASSLGGPGQPQHF. The CDR3 coding sequence is TGTGCCAGCAGTTTGGGGGGGCCTGGGCAGCCCCAGCATTTT. The gene calls are TRBV28 and TRBJ1-5; D perhaps matches TRBD1 (6 bases). Trimming removed 3 bases at V and 7 bases at J, with 13 bases between. From germline, CDR1 is MDHEN and CDR2 SYDVKM. This CDR3 contains 14 residues.

The sample holds one count of this clone. This sequence joins TRBV28 and TRBJ2-5; perhaps TRBD2 as D (6 bases). Germline CDR1 reads MDHEN; CDR2 reads SYDVKM. The CDR3 contains 16 residues. Trimming pared 2 bases from V and 1 base from J, leaving 14 bases between. The CDR3: CASSLEGTALQETQYF. For the CDR3, the DNA is TGTGCCAGCAGTTTAGAAGGGACTGCCCTCCAAGAGACCCAGTACTTC.

V gene TRBV6-1 combines with J gene TRBJ2-5; D gene uncertain. V lost 4 bases, J lost 2 bases, and 14 bases lay in between. The CDR3 consists of 15 residues. Germline CDR1 is MNHNS and CDR2 is SASEGT. CDR3 DNA: TGTGCCAGCAGTGTGTCCCAGGTTTCGCAAGAGACCCAGTACTTC. This codes for CASSVSQVSQETQYF.

The CDR3 DNA reads as TGTGCCAGCTCACCATGGGGGGGTGTGGATTCCTACGAGCAGTACTTC. Translation gives CASSPWGGVDSYEQYF. This rearrangement joins TRBV18 to TRBJ2-7; 7 bases agree with TRBD2. The CDR3 is 16 amino acids. V trimming: 2 bases; J trimming: 1 base; junction bases outside the gene matches: 8. The germline V gene has CDR1 KGHSH and CDR2 LQKENI.

CDR3 sequence: CASSWIGDRVNEKLFF. As DNA, the CDR3 is TGTGCCAGCAGTTGGATAGGGGACAGGGTCAATGAAAAACTGTTTTTT. The chain is built from TRBV27 and TRBJ1-4; 9 nucleotides align to TRBD1. The CDR3 has 16 residues. V lost 4 bases to trimming and J lost 5 bases; unmatched junction nucleotides: 8. Germline V gene lookup returns CDR1 MNHEY and CDR2 SMNVEV (reference sequence).

The chain has TRBV9 and TRBJ2-3, with D maybe TRBD2 (5 bases). The CDR3 runs to 13 residues. CDR1 and CDR2 (germline): SGDLS, YYNGEE. V was clipped by 3 bases and J by 6 bases, with 11 bases between them. The CDR3 region has the DNA TGTGCCAGCAGCGGACTAAATTCTGATACGCAGTATTTT. Translation gives CASSGLNSDTQYF.

This clone was recorded once. The V and J genes are TRBV9 and TRBJ2-3; D is uncertain. V was clipped by 0 bases and J by 2 bases, with 10 bases between them. The V gene's germline CDR1 is SGDLS and CDR2 YYNGEE. This CDR3 is 15 amino acids long. The chain's CDR3 is CASSVGSGPTDTQYF. CDR3 in DNA: TGTGCCAGCAGCGTAGGGAGTGGCCCCACAGATACGCAGTATTTT.

The chain joins TRBV30 to TRBJ2-7, with D perhaps given as TRBD1 or TRBD2 (5 bases each). CDR1 GTSNPN and CDR2 SVGIG come from the germline V gene (reference sequence). V was clipped by 2 bases and J by 2 bases, with 13 bases between them. The CDR3 consists of 14 residues. The CDR3 sequence is CAWSQMGVPYEQYF. The CDR3 coding sequence is TGTGCCTGGAGTCAGATGGGGGTCCCCTACGAGCAGTACTTC. Full variable domain (missing parts from reference TRBV30 and TRBJ2-7): SQTIHQWPATLVQPVGSPLSLECTVEGTSNPNLYWYRQAAGRGLQLLFYSVGIGQISSEVPQNLSASRPQDRQFILSSKKLLLSDSGFYLCAWSQMGVPYEQYFGPGTRLTVT.

The genes are TRBV10-3 and TRBJ1-2; D remains unclear. Germline CDR1 reads ENHRY; CDR2 reads SYGVKD. This CDR3 is 12 amino acids long. V was cut by 3 bases and J by 0 bases, with 2 bases left in between. CDR3 residues: CAISEANYGYTF. CDR3 in DNA: TGTGCCATCAGTGAAGCTAACTATGGCTACACCTTC.

The chain carries TRBV13 and TRBJ2-7, with 8 positions matching TRBD1. J was trimmed by 2 bases and V by 4 bases; bases with no gene match: 7. The CDR3 has 15 amino acids. CDR1 is PRHDT, CDR2 FYEKMQ, per germline (reference sequence). Written as DNA, the CDR3 is TGTGCCAGCAGCTCCGGGACAGGACTAACCTACGAGCAGTACTTC. This encodes CASSSGTGLTYEQYF.

This chain uses TRBV2 with TRBJ1-1; 8 nucleotides line up with TRBD1. The CDR3 is made up of 17 amino acids. V gave up 2 bases and J gave up 8 bases; unmatched junction bases: 16. Germline V gene sequence: CDR1 SNHLY, CDR2 FYNNEI. The CDR3 DNA is TGTGCCAGCAGTGAATTTAGCCCACAGGGGGGGCAGAGGGAAGCTTTCTTT. Translation: CASSEFSPQGGQREAFF.

The chain combines TRBV7-2 with TRBJ2-1; 14 bases fit TRBD2. The junction had 11 bases not matched to a gene; V was cut back by 6 bases and J by 10 bases. Germline CDR1 reads SGHTA; CDR2 reads FQGNSA. This CDR3 region has 16 residues. This CDR3 reads CASSSPPGLAGGEQFF. In nucleotides, the CDR3 is TGTGCCAGCAGTTCACCGCCCGGACTAGCGGGAGGCGAGCAGTTCTTC.

This clone was observed a single time. The V call is TRBV27, the J call TRBJ2-7; D could derive from TRBD1 or TRBD2 (5 bases each). Trimming removed 0 bases at V and 5 bases at J, with 11 bases between. The length of the CDR3 is 14 residues. The V gene's germline CDR1 is MNHEY and CDR2 SMNVEV (reference sequence). CDR3 loop: CASSLSKRGHEQYF. In DNA form, the CDR3 reads TGTGCCAGCAGTTTATCGAAACGGGGCCACGAGCAGTACTTC.

This chain uses TRBV5-1 with TRBJ1-2; possible D gene TRBD1, 5 bases. This CDR3 has 13 amino acids. Between the trimmed V and J ends, which lost 2 bases and 8 bases, there was a span of 13 bases. From germline, CDR1 is SGHRS and CDR2 YFSETQ. The DNA of the CDR3 is TGCGCCAGCAGCTTCTGGGACCACCAAGGCTACACCTTC. Translation: CASSFWDHQGYTF.

The chain links TRBV25-1 to TRBJ2-1; 9 bases are a match to TRBD1. Losses at the gene ends were 6 bases for V and 3 bases for J; bases not matched to a gene: 6. This CDR3 is 15 amino acids long. Germline values: CDR1 MGHDK, CDR2 SYGVNS. The CDR3 sequence is CASREPGQGYNEQFF. The CDR3 DNA reads TGTGCCAGCAGAGAACCGGGACAGGGCTACAATGAGCAGTTCTTC.

The V gene is TRBV2, the J gene TRBJ1-1; tentative D call: TRBD1 (5 bases). The CDR3 is made up of 15 amino acids. V was shortened by 4 bases and J by 1 base, with 13 bases between the two germline ends. Looked up from germline, CDR1 is SNHLY and CDR2 is FYNNEI. The CDR3 loop is CASSAGRQTNTEAFF. Written as DNA, the CDR3 is TGTGCCAGCAGTGCGGGACGACAGACGAACACTGAAGCTTTCTTT.

The V gene is TRBV6-1, the J gene TRBJ2-5; perhaps TRBD1 as D (6 bases). The germline V and J ends were trimmed by 1 base and 5 bases, with 20 bases remaining between them. The CDR3 spans 17 residues. Germline CDR1 and CDR2: MNHNS and SASEGT. In nucleotides, the CDR3 is TGTGCCAGCAGTGAAGGTCACAGGGCCCACGTTTGGGAGACCCAGTACTTC. It codes for CASSEGHRAHVWETQYF.

The CDR3 is CASRQGGNYGYTF. The CDR3 DNA reads TGTGCCAGCCGACAGGGAGGGAACTATGGCTACACCTTC. J is TRBJ1-2 and V is TRBV27; the match to TRBD1 covers 7 bases. CDR3 length equals 13 residues. Germline V gene sequence: CDR1 MNHEY, CDR2 SMNVEV (reference sequence). The trim removed 8 bases at V and 2 bases at J, leaving 5 bases unmatched.

V is TRBV5-1 and J is TRBJ2-3; 9 nucleotides line up with TRBD2. The CDR3 covers 16 residues. Germline CDR1 reads SGHRS; CDR2 reads YFSETQ. After removal of 2 bases from V and 3 bases from J, the junction contained 7 bases not matched to a gene. The chain's CDR3 is CASSFPTSGLTDTQYF. CDR3 bases: TGCGCCAGCAGCTTCCCGACTAGCGGACTTACAGATACGCAGTATTTT.

The chain has TRBV2 and TRBJ2-5; 7 bases line up with TRBD1. Losses at the gene ends were 3 bases for V and 5 bases for J; bases not matched to a gene: 9. CDR1 and CDR2 (germline): SNHLY, FYNNEI. This CDR3 spans 15 amino acids. CDR3 sequence reads: CASSERQGSVETQYF. The CDR3 DNA follows: TGTGCCAGCAGTGAGCGACAGGGATCGGTGGAGACCCAGTACTTC.

CDR3 DNA sequence: TGTGCCAGCAGTCGGCCCCCCCCAGATACGCAGTATTTT. This sequence encodes CASSRPPPDTQYF. The J gene is TRBJ2-3, the V gene TRBV27; D not resolved. V was shortened by 5 bases and J by 4 bases, with 10 bases between the two germline ends. This CDR3 has 13 amino acids. The germline CDR1 and CDR2 sequences are MNHEY and SMNVEV (reference sequence).

The chain joins TRBV27 to TRBJ1-4; maybe TRBD1 (6 bases). From germline, CDR1 is MNHEY and CDR2 SMNVEV (reference sequence). V was clipped by 6 bases and J by 8 bases, with 19 bases between them. This CDR3 has 15 residues. This chain's CDR3 is CASSLTGHPREKLFF. The CDR3 nucleotides read TGTGCCAGCAGCCTTACGGGACACCCAAGGGAAAAACTGTTTTTT.

This clone occurred once. The V gene is TRBV5-6, the J gene TRBJ2-7, with D uncertain. Germline values: CDR1 SGHDT, CDR2 YYEEEE. This CDR3 contains 15 residues. V lost 4 bases and J 1 base, leaving 15 bases between the germline ends. CDR3 loop: CASSMGIGRSYEQYF. CDR3 in DNA: TGTGCCAGCAGCATGGGAATAGGGCGTTCCTACGAGCAGTACTTC.